One sample yielded the 19 T cell receptor beta chains listed below, sequenced in a study of blood T cell repertoires in COVID-19. The protocol was immunoSEQ multiplex PCR, while the TCRdb copy is restricted to in-frame clones and leaves out a portion. The sample contains around 26,000 clones, roughly 89% of which appear only once. Sequencing was done on a sample of peripheral blood. The receptors were sampled from a human donor with active COVID-19. The donor label of this sample is uncertain.

This chain links TRBV4-1 with TRBJ2-7; D might be TRBD2 (5 bases). The CDR3 has 15 residues. V lost 1 base and J lost 4, with 14 bases in between. Germline loops: CDR1 MGHRA, CDR2 YSYEKL. CDR3 sequence reads: CASSQVGSGSYEQYF. CDR3 coding DNA: TGCGCCAGCAGCCAAGTGGGGAGCGGTTCGTACGAGCAGTACTTC.

This sequence joins TRBV4-2 and TRBJ1-1; no definite D call. The CDR3 contains 17 residues. V lost 1 base and J 0 bases, leaving 15 bases between the germline ends. CDR1 LGHNA and CDR2 YNFKEQ come from the germline V gene. This CDR3 is CASSQVYAGDMNTEAFF. The CDR3 DNA follows: TGTGCCAGCAGCCAAGTCTATGCCGGGGATATGAACACTGAAGCTTTCTTT.

The rearrangement joins TRBV5-1 to TRBJ2-5; D possibly corresponds to TRBD2 (6 bases). V was pared by 3 bases and J by 1 base, with 7 bases between. This CDR3 has 13 residues. Germline loops: CDR1 SGHRS, CDR2 YFSETQ. CDR3 DNA: TGCGCCAGCAGCTCGGGGGTCCAAGAGACCCAGTACTTC. Its protein product is CASSSGVQETQYF.

The chain couples TRBV2 to TRBJ2-5, with 8 bases lining up with TRBD2. Germline loops: CDR1 SNHLY, CDR2 FYNNEI. The length of the CDR3 is 17 residues. V shed 6 bases and J 5 bases; nucleotides not matched to a gene: 17. CDR3 DNA sequence: TGTGCCAGCAGCAATGTGTATAGCGGGACAACGCGGGAGACCCAGTACTTC. Protein sequence: CASSNVYSGTTRETQYF.

This clone was observed a few times. The chain employs TRBV4-3 and TRBJ2-7, with 7 positions matching TRBD2. The V and J ends lost 3 bases and 3 bases, in that order; junction bases with no gene match: 17. CDR1 is LGHNA and CDR2 is YSLEER in the germline V gene. This CDR3 has 18 residues. This CDR3 is CASSQGVGGTGGGYEQYF. In DNA, the CDR3 is TGCGCCAGCAGCCAGGGGGTAGGTGGGACGGGAGGCGGCTACGAGCAGTACTTC.

The genes are TRBV15 and TRBJ2-3; tentatively, D is TRBD1 (6 bases). This CDR3 is built from 14 residues. Trimming removed 5 bases from V and 6 bases from J, with 15 bases in between. Germline V gene lookup returns CDR1 LNHNV and CDR2 YYDKDF (reference sequence). CDR3 nucleotides: TGTGCCACCAGCTGGGCAGCCACAGGGGATACGCAGTATTTT. Residues: CATSWAATGDTQYF.

This rearrangement joins TRBV27 to TRBJ2-2; 8 bases fit TRBD2. The CDR3 is made up of 15 amino acids. The germline CDR1 and CDR2 sequences are MNHEY and SMNVEV (reference sequence). Losses at the gene ends were 2 bases for V and 6 bases for J; bases not matched to a gene: 5. CDR3 amino acids: CASSLIISGAGELFF. The CDR3 bases are TGTGCCAGCAGTTTAATCATTAGCGGGGCCGGGGAGCTGTTTTTT.

The rearrangement joins TRBV28 to TRBJ1-2; 8 nucleotides line up with TRBD1. Germline lookup yields CDR1 MDHEN and CDR2 SYDVKM. This CDR3 comprises 15 residues. Trimming removed 4 bases from V and 4 bases from J; junction bases left unmatched: 8. For the CDR3, the DNA is TGTGCCAGCAGTTCCGATCGGGGGACAGGCTATGGCTACACCTTC. Its translation is CASSSDRGTGYGYTF.

The J gene is TRBJ1-5, the V gene TRBV19, with D unresolved. V lost 8 bases to trimming and J lost 3 bases, with 14 bases between them. From germline, CDR1 is LNHDA and CDR2 SQIVND (reference sequence). The CDR3 totals 14 residues. The CDR3 DNA reads as TGTGCCAGTGCTTGGCGGGGAGTCAATCAGCCCCAGCATTTT. Translating gives CASAWRGVNQPQHF.

The chain is built from TRBV28 and TRBJ1-5; 8 nucleotides line up with TRBD1. This CDR3 contains 13 residues. Per the germline V gene, CDR1 is MDHEN and CDR2 is SYDVKM. V gave up 6 bases and J gave up 4 bases; unmatched junction bases: 2. The CDR3 nucleotides are TGTGCCAGCAGCCGGACAGGGAATCAGCCCCAGCATTTT. Its protein product is CASSRTGNQPQHF.

The V call is TRBV27, the J call TRBJ2-4; 11 nucleotides match TRBD2. The CDR3 sequence is 15 residues long. V was clipped by 3 bases and J by 5 bases; unmatched bases: 3. Germline CDR1 MNHEY, CDR2 SMNVEV (reference sequence). CDR3 protein: CASSLTLAGENIQYF. As DNA, the CDR3 is TGTGCCAGCAGTTTGACACTAGCGGGAGAAAACATTCAGTACTTC.

The chain uses TRBV2 and TRBJ1-1; D not certain. The CDR3 consists of 17 residues. V was trimmed by 5 bases and J by 1 base, leaving 20 bases between them. The germline V gene has CDR1 SNHLY and CDR2 FYNNEI. CDR3 sequence (DNA): TGTGCCAGCAGTCAATTAAGCATGTCAATCCAGAACACTGAAGCTTTCTTT. It yields the protein CASSQLSMSIQNTEAFF.

The chain employs TRBV2 and TRBJ2-6, with 10 positions matching TRBD1. The CDR3 runs to 14 residues. Looked up from germline, CDR1 is SNHLY and CDR2 is FYNNEI. The trim removed 4 bases at V and 12 bases at J, leaving 6 bases unmatched. The CDR3 DNA follows: TGTGCCAGCAGTGGAGACAGGGGGCTGACCGTCCTGACTTTC. This translates into CASSGDRGLTVLTF.

This clone was found once. The genes are TRBV19 and TRBJ1-5; D call uncertain. Germline values: CDR1 LNHDA, CDR2 SQIVND (reference sequence). The V gene lost 4 bases and the J gene lost 0 bases, with 16 bases spanning the gap. The CDR3 runs 17 residues. The CDR3 protein is CASSTGPNQNSNQPQHF. The DNA of the CDR3 is TGTGCCAGTAGTACGGGTCCGAACCAAAATAGCAATCAGCCCCAGCATTTT.

This sequence joins TRBV5-1 and TRBJ2-2; tentatively, D is TRBD2 (6 bases). V was pared by 0 bases and J by 3 bases, with 6 bases between. Germline assignment: CDR1 SGHRS and CDR2 YFSETQ. CDR3 size: 14 residues. In nucleotides, the CDR3 is TGCGCCAGCAGCTTGGGGAGGGACACCGGGGAGCTGTTTTTT. Protein sequence: CASSLGRDTGELFF.

The V call is TRBV5-3, the J call TRBJ1-5, with D hard to call. Being an ORF, TRBV5-3 has a function that is uncertain. The V and J ends lost 0 bases and 0 bases respectively, with 10 bases between them. The CDR3 covers 16 residues. The CDR3 DNA reads TGTGCCAGAAGCTTGGGCCAGAAAAATAGCAATCAGCCCCAGCATTTT. Amino acid sequence: CARSLGQKNSNQPQHF.

The genes are TRBV2 and TRBJ2-7; D may be TRBD1 (6 bases). CDR1 is SNHLY, CDR2 FYNNEI, per germline. The CDR3 is made up of 13 amino acids. The V gene lost 10 bases and the J gene lost 2 bases, with 15 bases spanning the gap. CDR3 amino acids: CATQRQAPYEQYF. The CDR3 DNA sequence: TGTGCCACCCAGAGACAGGCGCCCTACGAGCAGTACTTC.

The chain's CDR3 is CSVDVAGAGEQYF. The CDR3 DNA reads as TGCAGCGTTGATGTCGCGGGAGCGGGAGAGCAGTACTTC. The chain employs TRBV29-1 and TRBJ2-7, with TRBD2 matching over 7 bases. With V trimmed by 3 bases and J by 7 bases, 9 bases remained unmatched. Germline loops: CDR1 SQVTM, CDR2 ANQGSEA. The length of the CDR3 is 13 residues.

The chain recombines TRBV30 with TRBJ2-7; TRBD2 might be the D (6 bases). There are 14 residues in the CDR3. The V and J ends lost 0 bases and 3 bases respectively, with 12 bases between them. Germline V lookup: CDR1 GTSNPN, CDR2 SVGIG (reference sequence). Here the CDR3 reads CAWSVVAVYYEQYF. The CDR3 DNA reads as TGTGCCTGGAGTGTAGTAGCGGTTTACTACGAGCAGTACTTC. Based on the CDR3 plus reference TRBV30 and TRBJ2-7, the full variable domain is SQTIHQWPATLVQPVGSPLSLECTVEGTSNPNLYWYRQAAGRGLQLLFYSVGIGQISSEVPQNLSASRPQDRQFILSSKKLLLSDSGFYLCAWSVVAVYYEQYFGPGTRLTVT.